One sample yielded the 30 T cell receptor beta chains listed below, sequenced in a study of T cell repertoires in cytomegalovirus infection. TCRdb passed the reads through MiXCR, listing each CDR3 protein once. Altogether nearly 700,000 distinct CDR3 sequences are present, roughly 36% being singletons, with the ten largest covering roughly 18%. These receptors have no identified antigens. Source: cultured PBMCs, taken from culture after CMV antigen stimulation. Receptors originate from a human donor in good health (CMV status not recorded). Some clones in this sample may be carry-over from other donors' samples.

This clonotype showed up just a few times. The J gene is TRBJ2-7, the V gene TRBV7-9, with D uncertain. The V and J ends lost 5 bases and 2 bases respectively, with 13 bases between them. This CDR3 is 14 amino acids long. From germline, CDR1 is SEHNR and CDR2 FQNEAQ (reference sequence). This chain's CDR3 is CASSAPRNPYEQYF. The CDR3 DNA follows: TGTGCCAGCAGCGCACCTAGGAACCCCTACGAGCAGTACTTC.

The rearrangement links TRBV19 to TRBJ2-5, with D tentatively TRBD1 (5 bases). CDR1 and CDR2 from the germline V gene are LNHDA and SQIVND (reference sequence). With 4 bases removed from V and 5 bases from J, the gap between germline ends came to 14 bases. CDR3 length equals 14 residues. The DNA for the CDR3 is TGTGCCAGTAGTACCTCGGCAGGGATGGAGACCCAGTACTTC. This translates into CASSTSAGMETQYF.

This chain links TRBV12-3 or TRBV12-4 with TRBJ1-2; D is undetermined. This CDR3 comprises 15 residues. Trimming stripped 2 bases from V and 6 bases from J, with 16 bases between. The CDR3 nucleotides read TGTGCCAGCAGTTTACGCCGAGCAGCAACCCATGGCTACACCTTC. Its translation is CASSLRRAATHGYTF.

This clonotype was picked up many times. The chain has TRBV7-2 and TRBJ2-5, with D perhaps TRBD2 (7 bases). V was trimmed by 10 bases and J by 1 base, leaving 16 bases between them. The CDR3 contains 14 residues. CDR1 is SGHTA and CDR2 is FQGNSA in the germline V gene. CDR3 in amino acids: CAMGEGGPQETQYF. For the CDR3, the DNA is TGTGCCATGGGAGAGGGGGGGCCCCAAGAGACCCAGTACTTC. Full variable domain (missing parts from reference TRBV7-2 and TRBJ2-5): GAGVSQSPSNKVTEKGKDVELRCDPISGHTALYWYRQSLGQGLEFLIYFQGNSAPDKSGLPSDRFSAERTGGSVSTLTIQRTQQEDSAVYLCAMGEGGPQETQYFGPGTRLLVL.

The rearrangement links TRBV6-1 to TRBJ2-1, with TRBD1 matching 9 bases. This CDR3 spans 14 amino acids. In germline, CDR1 is MNHNS, CDR2 SASEGT. Trimming took 4 bases from V and 9 from J; bases not matched to a gene: 7. CDR3 amino acids: CASSGNRGRSEQFF. The DNA for the CDR3 is TGTGCCAGCAGTGGAAACAGGGGGCGGAGTGAGCAGTTCTTC.

This clonotype was detected only once. V and J are TRBV29-1 and TRBJ2-3, with D perhaps given as TRBD1 or TRBD2 (6 bases each). CDR1 SQVTM and CDR2 ANQGSEA come from the germline V gene. The CDR3 has 13 residues. V shed 8 bases and J shed 5 bases, with 17 bases lying between them. This CDR3 reads CSSSRGQGDTQYF. CDR3 bases: TGCAGCTCATCCCGGGGGCAGGGAGATACGCAGTATTTT.

The chain combines TRBV6-1 with TRBJ1-1; D gene uncertain. V gave up 1 base and J gave up 0 bases, with 6 bases separating them. This CDR3 has 14 residues. The V gene's germline CDR1 is MNHNS and CDR2 SASEGT. The CDR3 coding sequence is TGTGCCAGCAGTGAAGACGGCTTGAACACTGAAGCTTTCTTT. Translated: CASSEDGLNTEAFF.

The V and J genes are TRBV15 and TRBJ2-7; 7 positions match TRBD2. The length of the CDR3 is 16 residues. V shed 0 bases and J 4 bases; nucleotides not matched to a gene: 9. Germline loops: CDR1 LNHNV, CDR2 YYDKDF (reference sequence). As DNA, the CDR3 is TGTGCCACCAGCAGAGATTTGGGCGGGAGCGGGTACGAGCAGTACTTC. Encoded protein: CATSRDLGGSGYEQYF. Drawing the rest from reference TRBV15 and TRBJ2-7, the complete variable domain is DAMVIQNPRYQVTQFGKPVTLSCSQTLNHNVMYWYQQKSSQAPKLLFHYYDKDFNNEADTPDNFQSRRPNTSFCFLDIRSPGLGDTAMYLCATSRDLGGSGYEQYFGPGTRLTVT.

The chain combines TRBV4-1 with TRBJ2-7, with D maybe TRBD2 (5 bases). This CDR3 region has 14 residues. Germline CDR1 MGHRA, CDR2 YSYEKL. Trimming pared 1 base from V and 3 bases from J, leaving 10 bases between. The CDR3 sequence: CASSQGRTNYEQYF. CDR3 DNA sequence: TGCGCCAGCAGCCAAGGGAGGACGAACTACGAGCAGTACTTC.

This clonotype was seen more than once but under ten times. The chain employs TRBV20-1 and TRBJ2-1; possibly TRBD1 or TRBD2 for D (5 bases each). Trimming removed 6 bases at V and 9 bases at J, with 15 bases between. The CDR3 is 12 residues long. Germline CDR1 DFQATT, CDR2 SNEGSKA (reference sequence). The CDR3 region is CSADITGSEQFF. For the CDR3, the DNA is TGCAGTGCGGACATCACTGGGAGTGAGCAGTTCTTC.

This clonotype was counted a single time. V and J are TRBV20-1 and TRBJ2-7; 11 nucleotides match TRBD2. V was pared by 6 bases and J by 3 bases, with 7 bases of the junction left unmatched. CDR1 is DFQATT, CDR2 SNEGSKA, per germline (reference sequence). There are 14 residues in the CDR3. CDR3 residues: CSAQASGGLYEQYF. The CDR3 coding sequence is TGCAGTGCACAAGCTAGCGGGGGGCTCTACGAGCAGTACTTC.

The J gene is TRBJ1-6, the V gene TRBV7-4, with no clear D. The V end lost 5 bases, the J end lost 13 bases, and 18 bases lay between the germline ends. This CDR3 contains 14 residues. CDR1 and CDR2 (germline): SGHVT, SQSDAQ. This chain's CDR3 is CASSPPPNWVPLHF. The CDR3 coding sequence is TGTGCCAGCAGCCCTCCCCCCAATTGGGTTCCCCTCCACTTT. Full variable domain (missing parts from reference TRBV7-4 and TRBJ1-6): GAGVSQSPRYKVAKRGRDVALRCDSISGHVTLYWYRQTLGQGSEVLTYSQSDAQRDKSGRPSGRFSAERPERSVSTLKIQRTEQGDSAVYLCASSPPPNWVPLHFGNGTRLTVT.

V gene TRBV4-1 combines with J gene TRBJ1-5; TRBD1 agrees at 7 bases. CDR3 length equals 18 residues. CDR1 MGHRA and CDR2 YSYEKL come from the germline V gene. The J segment lost 5 bases and the V segment lost 1 base, leaving 14 bases of the junction unmatched. This CDR3 reads CASSQGWEGALVDQPQHF. The CDR3, as DNA: TGCGCCAGCAGCCAAGGGTGGGAGGGGGCTTTGGTTGATCAGCCCCAGCATTTT.

This clonotype has just a few counts. V gene TRBV20-1 combines with J gene TRBJ2-7; D might be TRBD1 or TRBD2, each matching 6 bases. The CDR3 is 15 amino acids. Germline CDR1 reads DFQATT; CDR2 reads SNEGSKA (reference sequence). Trimming took off 0 bases at V and 5 bases at J, with 17 bases between the two ends. The CDR3: CSARDPLTGANEQYF. The DNA of the CDR3 is TGCAGTGCTAGAGATCCTCTAACGGGGGCAAACGAGCAGTACTTC.

The gene calls are TRBV19 and TRBJ1-1; no definite D call. Germline V gene lookup returns CDR1 LNHDA and CDR2 SQIVND (reference sequence). CDR3 size: 15 residues. V was trimmed by 9 bases and J by 5 bases, leaving 22 bases between them. CDR3 in amino acids: CASDYRGAAGTEAFF. CDR3 nucleotides: TGTGCCAGCGACTACCGGGGAGCCGCGGGGACTGAAGCTTTCTTT.

The CDR3 nucleotides are TGTGCCAGCAGCCGAGGGACAACAGCTGAAGCTTTCTTT. This gives the protein CASSRGTTAEAFF. V gene TRBV7-3 combines with J gene TRBJ1-1, with D tentatively TRBD1 (6 bases). V lost 5 bases to trimming and J lost 6 bases, with 13 bases between them. Germline V gene sequence: CDR1 SGHTA, CDR2 FQGTGA. The CDR3 has 13 residues.

V is TRBV7-3 and J is TRBJ2-1, with D possibly being TRBD1 (7 bases). The CDR3 has 16 residues. V lost 3 bases to trimming and J lost 6 bases, with 18 bases between them. Germline V CDR1 and CDR2: SGHTA, FQGTGA. The CDR3 is CASSFPSTGRGNEQFF. The CDR3 nucleotides are TGTGCCAGCAGCTTTCCCTCGACAGGGCGGGGCAATGAGCAGTTCTTC.

The rearrangement joins TRBV9 to TRBJ2-1; 9 bases are shared with TRBD2. Germline V CDR1 and CDR2: SGDLS, YYNGEE. The CDR3 covers 17 residues. The ends lost 4 bases at V and 7 bases at J; junction bases unmatched: 15. CDR3 DNA: TGTGCCAGCAGCACCTCCGTTTGGGGGGGACTAGCAAATGAGCAGTTCTTC. Translated, it gives CASSTSVWGGLANEQFF. Looking up the rest from reference TRBV9 and TRBJ2-1 gives the full variable domain: DSGVTQTPKHLITATGQRVTLRCSPRSGDLSVYWYQQSLDQGLQFLIQYYNGEERAKGNILERFSAQQFPDLHSELNLSSLELGDSALYFCASSTSVWGGLANEQFFGPGTRLTVL.

This chain connects TRBV5-1 to TRBJ2-1; 11 bases fit TRBD2. Germline CDR1 is SGHRS and CDR2 is YFSETQ. The V gene end was trimmed by 3 bases and the J gene end by 6 bases; junction bases not matched to a gene: 5. This CDR3 is 15 amino acids long. This chain's CDR3 is CASSSYSGGGNEQFF. The CDR3 region has the DNA TGCGCCAGCAGCTCCTATAGCGGGGGGGGCAATGAGCAGTTCTTC.

This chain uses TRBV7-9 with TRBJ2-3, with D possibly being TRBD1 or TRBD2 (5 bases each). The CDR3 contains 15 residues. CDR1 and CDR2 from the germline V gene are SEHNR and FQNEAQ (reference sequence). V was shortened by 8 bases and J by 8 bases, with 23 bases between the two germline ends. CDR3: CASSPTGLPGGTQYF. In DNA, the CDR3 is TGTGCCAGCTCACCCACAGGTCTCCCTGGGGGTACGCAGTATTTT. Together with reference TRBV7-9 and TRBJ2-3, the CDR3 gives the full variable domain: DTGVSQNPRHKITKRGQNVTFRCDPISEHNRLYWYRQTLGQGPEFLTYFQNEAQLEKSRLLSDRFSAERPKGSFSTLEIQRTEQGDSAMYLCASSPTGLPGGTQYFGPGTRLTVL.

This clonotype occurred a few times. J is TRBJ1-5 and V is TRBV12-3 or TRBV12-4; no clear D gene. V lost 3 bases to trimming and J lost 10 bases, with 13 bases between them. CDR3 length equals 13 residues. The CDR3 nucleotides are TGTGCCAGCAGTTTCGAGGGAACTGGACCCCAGCATTTT. Translating it yields CASSFEGTGPQHF.

This clonotype was found a few times. The CDR3 bases are TGTGCCAGCAGAAACATAGTAGTGCTAGATACGCAGTATTTT. Translation gives CASRNIVVLDTQYF. The rearrangement links TRBV7-2 to TRBJ2-3, with D unresolved. This CDR3 contains 14 residues. The V gene lost 6 bases and the J gene lost 5 bases, with 15 bases spanning the gap. CDR1 is SGHTA and CDR2 is FQGNSA in the germline V gene.

The V gene is TRBV20-1, the J gene TRBJ1-4; 9 bases line up with TRBD1. The CDR3 is made up of 15 amino acids. V lost 0 bases to trimming and J lost 5 bases; unmatched junction nucleotides: 4. Looked up from germline, CDR1 is DFQATT and CDR2 is SNEGSKA (reference sequence). The chain's CDR3 is CSARDTDRGNEKLFF. The CDR3 bases are TGCAGTGCTAGAGACACCGACAGGGGGAATGAAAAACTGTTTTTT.

This clonotype was observed once. The CDR3 loop is CASSPQVGTPTDTQYF. The DNA for the CDR3 is TGTGCCAGCTCACCACAGGTCGGGACCCCCACAGATACGCAGTATTTT. The chain carries TRBV18 and TRBJ2-3, with D perhaps matching TRBD1 or TRBD2 (5 bases each). Germline-derived CDR1 and CDR2 are KGHSH and LQKENI. Trimming took off 1 base at V and 2 bases at J, with 13 bases between the two ends. The CDR3 is 16 residues long.

The gene calls are TRBV7-2 and TRBJ2-3; 8 nucleotides match TRBD2. With 5 bases clipped from V and 4 bases from J, the junction kept 5 bases outside the gene matches. Germline-derived CDR1 and CDR2 are SGHTA and FQGNSA. The CDR3 covers 14 residues. The CDR3 nucleotides are TGTGCCAGCAGCCGGGGGGGCCCGCCAGATACGCAGTATTTT. As protein: CASSRGGPPDTQYF.

The V and J genes are TRBV18 and TRBJ1-1; 8 bases fit TRBD1. V was pared by 6 bases and J by 1 base, with 10 bases of the junction left unmatched. Looked up from germline, CDR1 is KGHSH and CDR2 is LQKENI. This CDR3 is 16 amino acids long. CDR3 bases: TGTGCCAGCTCCAGGGGGCGTCCCGAGGGGAACACTGAAGCTTTCTTT. Translation: CASSRGRPEGNTEAFF.

This clonotype was seen only a few times. The V call is TRBV2, the J call TRBJ2-3; D unclear. Germline CDR1 and CDR2: SNHLY and FYNNEI. Trimming took off 2 bases at V and 1 base at J, with 7 bases between the two ends. CDR3 size: 14 residues. The CDR3 here is CASSESLGTDTQYF. The CDR3 DNA reads as TGTGCCAGCAGTGAAAGTTTGGGCACAGATACGCAGTATTTT.

The chain uses TRBV6-2 or TRBV6-3 and TRBJ1-5, with a weak D call TRBD1 (6 bases). The V and J ends lost 2 bases and 2 bases respectively, with 22 bases between them. CDR1 is MNHEY, CDR2 SVGEGT, per germline. The CDR3 runs 19 residues. CDR3: CASSYRNQGWREGNQPQHF. The CDR3 nucleotides are TGTGCCAGCAGTTACCGCAACCAGGGGTGGAGAGAGGGCAATCAGCCCCAGCATTTT.

The chain is built from TRBV7-9 and TRBJ2-1; a possible D gene is TRBD2 (6 bases). This CDR3 is built from 13 residues. Trimming shortened V by 11 bases and J by 8 bases, and 19 bases separated the two germline ends. The germline CDR1 and CDR2 sequences are SEHNR and FQNEAQ (reference sequence). As DNA, the CDR3 is TGTGCCTCGAACCTCGGGGGAGTTGATGAGCAGTTCTTC. It encodes CASNLGGVDEQFF.

The chain has TRBV29-1 and TRBJ2-1; D tentatively reads TRBD1 or TRBD2 (7 bases each). Trimming took off 6 bases at V and 4 bases at J, with 13 bases between the two ends. Germline V gives CDR1 SQVTM, CDR2 ANQGSEA. The CDR3 extends over 13 amino acids. CDR3 sequence reads: CSVQGGGYNEQFF. DNA of the CDR3: TGCAGCGTGCAGGGGGGGGGGTACAATGAGCAGTTCTTC.